This T cell receptor (beta chain) is from a study of cytomegalovirus exposure and HLA in healthy donors. Across the whole study: Membership in the Caucasian-associated ancestry cluster was found for 75% to 85% of nearly 400 genotyped donors.

This CDR3 is built from 15 residues. Germline-derived CDR1 and CDR2 are SGDLS and YYNGEE. Trimming removed 3 bases from V and 5 bases from J; junction bases left unmatched: 8. Concerning this clone itself: Its antigen is undetermined.

Vbeta (60) and Jbeta (13) primers were used in the PCR. Produced via immunoSEQ multiplex PCR; TCRdb's table is partial and in-frame only. The sample's table shows approximately 200,000 clones. General study results and limits: Analysis was carried out at a later point, and it linked a missense DCLRE1C variant to TCR beta V- and J-gene trimming. TCR beta chains numbering some 160 were designated cytomegalovirus-associated. Most CMV-associated TCR beta chains appeared HLA-restricted in a later analysis.

This rearrangement joins TRBV9 to TRBJ2-7, with 10 nucleotides matching TRBD2. Sequencing used PBMCs. The sequence was collected from a boy between 10 and 17 years old in good health and CMV-seronegative. CDR3 in amino acids: CASSGGGTSDNEQYF. CDR3 bases: TGTGCCAGCAGCGGGGGGGGGACTAGCGATAACGAGCAGTACTTC. Combining the CDR3 with reference TRBV9 and TRBJ2-7 gives the whole variable domain DSGVTQTPKHLITATGQRVTLRCSPRSGDLSVYWYQQSLDQGLQFLIQYYNGEERAKGNILERFSAQQFPDLHSELNLSSLELGDSALYFCASSGGGTSDNEQYFGPGTRLTVT.